This T cell receptor (beta chain) was sequenced during a study of blood T cell repertoires in COVID-19. The overall study: The study drew acute and convalescent COVID-19 samples from the United States, Italy and Spain. The analysed material was cDNA or gDNA that came from T cells, B-cell-depleted T cells, or PBMCs.

Original processing methods: Quantification of nucleated cells was approximated via reference gene primer amplification. The table came from immunoSEQ multiplex PCR; TCRdb's copy has only in-frame clones and leaves some out. V and J calls and clone size are those listed in that table; D and trimming were worked out from the DNA. Here the sample spans more than 95,000 clones, about three quarters being singletons. Germline V gives CDR1 SNHLY, CDR2 FYNNEI. Deletions cut 3 bases from V and 1 base from J, with 18 bases between. CDR3 length: 17 amino acids. The rearrangement joins TRBV2 to TRBJ1-1; D is perhaps TRBD1 (6 bases). The sequence was collected from a woman in her 70s with acute or convalescent COVID-19. The sample was peripheral blood. The chain's CDR3 is CASSDLSGVDENTEAFF. Here the CDR3 DNA reads TGTGCCAGCAGTGACTTATCAGGGGTGGATGAGAACACTGAAGCTTTCTTT.